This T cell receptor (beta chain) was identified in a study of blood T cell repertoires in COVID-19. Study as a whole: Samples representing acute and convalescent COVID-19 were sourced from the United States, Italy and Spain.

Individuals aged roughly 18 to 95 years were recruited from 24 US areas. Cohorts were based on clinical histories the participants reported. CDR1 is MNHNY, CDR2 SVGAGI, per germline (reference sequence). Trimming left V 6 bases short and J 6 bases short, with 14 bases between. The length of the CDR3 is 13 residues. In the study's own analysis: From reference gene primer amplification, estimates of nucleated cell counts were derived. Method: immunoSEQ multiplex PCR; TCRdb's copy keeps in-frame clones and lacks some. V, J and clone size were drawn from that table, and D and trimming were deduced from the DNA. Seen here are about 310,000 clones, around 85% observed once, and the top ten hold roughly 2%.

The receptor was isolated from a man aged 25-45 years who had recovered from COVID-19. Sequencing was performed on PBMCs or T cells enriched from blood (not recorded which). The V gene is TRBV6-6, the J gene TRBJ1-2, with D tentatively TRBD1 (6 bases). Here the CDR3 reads CASRAQGVDGYTF. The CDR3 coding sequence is TGTGCCAGCAGAGCACAGGGAGTAGATGGCTACACCTTC.